This TCR beta chain is from a study of beta chain features in type 1 diabetes. The V gene lost 10 bases and the J gene lost 9 bases, with 22 bases spanning the gap. CDR1 is MNHNY, CDR2 SVGAGI, per germline (reference sequence). CDR3 length: 14 amino acids. Of note for this clone: Its antigen remains unidentified.

Study-wide findings and caveats: TCRB CDR3 length was moderately but significantly reduced in all four CD4+ subsets of Type 1 diabetes patients. PCR might favor shorter templates, but any such skew would affect patients and controls equally. VDJ junctions from patients with type 1 diabetes contained fewer insertions and more deletions. Patients showed naive, central memory and Treg TCRB repertoires that appeared more similar than those of healthy donors.

As every portion of the isolated RNA was reverse transcribed, the sequencing read expressed TCRB transcripts. Using immunoSEQ multiplex PCR, the repertoire was profiled, and TCRdb retains in-frame clones only, with some absent. The data hold hundreds of thousands of clones, with roughly an eighth observed a single time. CD4+ naive, central memory, regulatory and stem cell-like memory cells were sorted via CD45RO/CCR7/CD25/CD127/CD95/CD27. The chain joins TRBV6-6 to TRBJ2-1, with a possible D match to TRBD2 (7 bases). The sample consisted of naive CD4+ T cells from blood. The TCR was taken from a man in his late teens or twenties with type 1 diabetes. In DNA, the CDR3 is TGTGCCACCACATATGGGGGGGCGTGGGGTGAGCAGTTCTTC. Amino acids: CATTYGGAWGEQFF.